This T cell receptor beta chain was identified in a study of CD4 and CD8 cells across lung adenocarcinoma regions. Localized lung adenocarcinoma, a non-small cell lung cancer, affected the donors. This clonotype has more than one count but fewer than ten. Each CDR3 protein is one row after TCRdb ran MiXCR on the PCR reads. The table includes about 5,500 distinct CDR3 sequences, about half detected once. The germline gives CDR1 MNHNS, CDR2 SASEGT. The CDR3 length is 15 residues. The V and J ends lost 5 bases and 1 base respectively, with 11 bases between them. This clonotype originated in a male donor with lung adenocarcinoma. The CD4 and CD8 labels of this study may be unreliable. This chain connects TRBV6-1 to TRBJ2-2, with a possible D match to TRBD1 (6 bases). The specimen was CD8+ T cells from the margin of a lung tumor. The CDR3 spells CASSRGYLNTGELFF. The CDR3 nucleotides are TGTGCCAGCAGTAGGGGGTACCTGAACACCGGGGAGCTGTTTTTT.